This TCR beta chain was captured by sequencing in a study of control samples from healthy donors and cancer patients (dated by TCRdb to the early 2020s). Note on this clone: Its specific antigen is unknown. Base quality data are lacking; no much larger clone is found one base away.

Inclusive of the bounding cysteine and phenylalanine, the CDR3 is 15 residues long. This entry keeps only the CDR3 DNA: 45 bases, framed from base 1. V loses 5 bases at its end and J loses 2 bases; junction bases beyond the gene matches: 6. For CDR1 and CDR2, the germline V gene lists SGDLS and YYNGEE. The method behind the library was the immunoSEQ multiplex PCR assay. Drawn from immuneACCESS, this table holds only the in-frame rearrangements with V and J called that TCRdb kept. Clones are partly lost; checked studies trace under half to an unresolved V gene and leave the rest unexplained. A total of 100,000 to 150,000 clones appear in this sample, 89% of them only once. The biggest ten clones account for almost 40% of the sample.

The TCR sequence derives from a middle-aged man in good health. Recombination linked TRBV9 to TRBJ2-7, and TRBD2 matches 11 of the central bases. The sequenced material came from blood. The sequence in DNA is TGTGCCAGCAGTGCGGGACTAGCGGCGACCTACGAGCAGTACTTC. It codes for CASSAGLAATYEQYF.